The rows below give T cell receptor beta chains drawn from one sample of a study of T cells in Graves' hyperthyroidism and ophthalmopathy. TCRdb reanalysed the multiplex PCR reads using MiXCR and keeps one entry per CDR3 protein. The sample shows hundreds of thousands of distinct CDR3 sequences, just over 35% of them seen only once. The sample taken for sequencing was blood. These receptors all stem from a woman between 40 and 50 years old with Graves' hyperthyroidism. Both conserved end residues are part of each CDR3. The order of the fields is D gene, clone size, J gene, V gene, CDR3 DNA, CDR3 protein. A D gene is named only where the DNA matches it firmly. Not every row has a clone size; where given, it reads once, few, many or a size class.

d_gene: -; abundance: -; j_gene: TRBJ2-7; v_gene: TRBV7-9; CDR3nt: TGTGCCAGCAGCTCAGACCGAACGGGACCAGGTTTCTACGAGCAGTACTTC; CDR3aa: CASSSDRTGPGFYEQYF
d_gene: -; abundance: few; j_gene: TRBJ1-1; v_gene: TRBV7-9; CDR3nt: TGTGCCAGCAGCTTAGGGTCAGGGGTGCCGGACACTGAAGCTTTCTTT; CDR3aa: CASSLGSGVPDTEAFF
d_gene: TRBD1; abundance: -; j_gene: TRBJ1-3; v_gene: TRBV7-9; CDR3nt: TGCGCCAGCAGCCTCGCCGGGACAGCTGGAAACACCATATATTTT; CDR3aa: CASSLAGTAGNTIYF
d_gene: TRBD1; abundance: few; j_gene: TRBJ2-7; v_gene: TRBV6-1; CDR3nt: TGTGCCAGCTCACCGGGACAGAACTACGAGCAGTACTTC; CDR3aa: CASSPGQNYEQYF
d_gene: TRBD1; abundance: many; j_gene: TRBJ2-7; v_gene: TRBV20-1; CDR3nt: TGCAGTGCTTCCCAGACAGGGCGAAACGAGCAGTACTTC; CDR3aa: CSASQTGRNEQYF
d_gene: TRBD2; abundance: few; j_gene: TRBJ2-5; v_gene: TRBV7-2; CDR3nt: TGTGCCAGCAGCGTTAGCGGGGGGCTCCAAGAGACCCAGTACTTC; CDR3aa: CASSVSGGLQETQYF
d_gene: TRBD2; abundance: few; j_gene: TRBJ2-7; v_gene: TRBV6-6; CDR3nt: TGTGCCAGCAGTTGGACTAGCGACATCTACGAGCAGTACTTC; CDR3aa: CASSWTSDIYEQYF
d_gene: -; abundance: -; j_gene: TRBJ2-3; v_gene: TRBV2; CDR3nt: TGTGCCAGCAGTGAATCGGCGAGAACAGATACGCAGTATTTT; CDR3aa: CASSESARTDTQYF
d_gene: -; abundance: -; j_gene: TRBJ1-2; v_gene: TRBV7-2; CDR3nt: TGTGCCAACAGCTTAAGAGGGGCCGATTTCTATGGCTACACCTTC; CDR3aa: CANSLRGADFYGYTF
d_gene: -; abundance: many; j_gene: TRBJ1-1; v_gene: TRBV7-9; CDR3nt: TGTGCCAGCAGAGACCGGGAGGGCACTGAAGCTTTCTTT; CDR3aa: CASRDREGTEAFF
d_gene: TRBD1; abundance: many; j_gene: TRBJ1-6; v_gene: TRBV7-9; CDR3nt: TGTGCCAGCAACCGGGCGGGACAGGGAGGTTCACCCCTCCACTTT; CDR3aa: CASNRAGQGGSPLHF
d_gene: TRBD2; abundance: few; j_gene: TRBJ2-7; v_gene: TRBV10-3; CDR3nt: TGTGCCAGCAGCACTGAAGGGACTAGCGGGGAGTACGAGCAGTACTTC; CDR3aa: CASSTEGTSGEYEQYF
d_gene: TRBD2; abundance: many; j_gene: TRBJ2-5; v_gene: TRBV20-1; CDR3nt: TGCAGTGCTAGAGATTGGGCGGGGGATATGACCCAGTACTTC; CDR3aa: CSARDWAGDMTQYF
d_gene: TRBD1; abundance: -; j_gene: TRBJ2-7; v_gene: TRBV6-5; CDR3nt: TGTGCCAGCAGCCCCGGACAGGTAGCCTACGAGCAGTACTTC; CDR3aa: CASSPGQVAYEQYF
d_gene: TRBD1; abundance: few; j_gene: TRBJ2-7; v_gene: TRBV5-1; CDR3nt: TGCGCCAGCAGCGTTTCGGACAGGACCTACGAGCAGTACTTC; CDR3aa: CASSVSDRTYEQYF
d_gene: -; abundance: many; j_gene: TRBJ1-5; v_gene: TRBV12-3/TRBV12-4; CDR3nt: TGTGCCAGCAGTTCGACAGGTTCCTATCAGCCCCAGCATTTT; CDR3aa: CASSSTGSYQPQHF
d_gene: TRBD1; abundance: few; j_gene: TRBJ1-2; v_gene: TRBV6-5; CDR3nt: TGTGCCAGCAGTCCAACGGGACAGCTAATGGGAGGCTACACCTTC; CDR3aa: CASSPTGQLMGGYTF
d_gene: -; abundance: many; j_gene: TRBJ1-5; v_gene: TRBV7-9; CDR3nt: TGTGCCACTGGGGGGGATCAGCCCCAGCATTTT; CDR3aa: CATGGDQPQHF
d_gene: TRBD2; abundance: -; j_gene: TRBJ2-7; v_gene: TRBV11-2; CDR3nt: TGTGCCAGCAGCTTACGACAGTTGTGGGCGGGGGGTTACGAGCAGTACTTC; CDR3aa: CASSLRQLWAGGYEQYF
d_gene: TRBD1; abundance: many; j_gene: TRBJ1-1; v_gene: TRBV29-1; CDR3nt: TGCAGCGTTGAAACAGGGGGCCCTGAAGCTTTCTTT; CDR3aa: CSVETGGPEAFF
d_gene: TRBD2; abundance: few; j_gene: TRBJ2-6; v_gene: TRBV4-1; CDR3nt: TGCGCCAGCAGCCAAGAAGAAGCGGGAGGCTCTGGGGCCAACGTCCTGACTTTC; CDR3aa: CASSQEEAGGSGANVLTF
d_gene: -; abundance: -; j_gene: TRBJ1-3; v_gene: TRBV6-1; CDR3nt: TGTGCCAGCAGTGAAGATCCCAGGGGCGGAAACACCATATATTTT; CDR3aa: CASSEDPRGGNTIYF
d_gene: -; abundance: many; j_gene: TRBJ1-2; v_gene: TRBV6-6; CDR3nt: TGTGCCAGCAGTTCCCAGTATGGCTACACCTTC; CDR3aa: CASSSQYGYTF
d_gene: TRBD1; abundance: few; j_gene: TRBJ2-3; v_gene: TRBV10-3; CDR3nt: TGTGCCATCAGAATCGCGACAGGGACAGCGGATACGCAGTATTTT; CDR3aa: CAIRIATGTADTQYF
d_gene: TRBD1; abundance: few; j_gene: TRBJ1-5; v_gene: TRBV12-3/TRBV12-4; CDR3nt: TGTGCCAGCAGTTTAAGGGACAGGGGCAATCAGCCCCAGCATTTT; CDR3aa: CASSLRDRGNQPQHF